Each of the 3 T cell receptor beta chains below was sequenced from the same sample in a study of T cells in Graves' hyperthyroidism and ophthalmopathy. Amplification yielded TCR beta CDR3 regions, with RNA transcripts as the source. Primed by the HTBI set, a first-round RT-PCR was run on the TCR CDR3. TCRdb passed the multiplex PCR reads through MiXCR, listing each CDR3 protein once. The sample comprises approximately 380,000 distinct CDR3 sequences, roughly 20% of which are singletons, and around two fifths rests with the top ten. Sequencing used blood. The receptors were gathered from a young man with Graves' ophthalmopathy.

Only a few counts were recorded for this clonotype. J is TRBJ2-3 and V is TRBV13, with TRBD1 matching over 8 bases. The trim removed 3 bases at V and 3 bases at J, leaving 11 bases unmatched. CDR1 is PRHDT and CDR2 is FYEKMQ in the germline V gene (reference sequence). The CDR3 has 17 residues. Here the CDR3 reads CASSFLTGARSTDTQYF. The CDR3 bases are TGTGCCAGCAGCTTCTTGACAGGGGCTAGGAGTACAGATACGCAGTATTTT.

This clonotype appeared many times. V is TRBV4-1 and J is TRBJ2-3, with 7 bases aligning to TRBD2. Germline lookup yields CDR1 MGHRA and CDR2 YSYEKL. The CDR3 has 18 residues. Losses at the gene ends were 0 bases for V and 3 bases for J; bases not matched to a gene: 12. CDR3: CASSQEVDRLAATDTQYF. The CDR3 DNA sequence: TGCGCCAGCAGCCAAGAGGTGGATCGTCTAGCGGCAACAGATACGCAGTATTTT.

This clonotype came up many times. The chain couples TRBV24-1 to TRBJ2-1; D is possibly TRBD2 (6 bases). CDR1 and CDR2 from the germline V gene are KGHDR and SFDVKD. CDR3 length: 16 amino acids. Trimming took 4 bases from V and 8 from J, leaving 20 bases between them. The CDR3 DNA reads TGTGCCACCAGTGACCCCGGGACTGCCCTAGGAGATGAGCAGTTCTTC. Protein product: CATSDPGTALGDEQFF.